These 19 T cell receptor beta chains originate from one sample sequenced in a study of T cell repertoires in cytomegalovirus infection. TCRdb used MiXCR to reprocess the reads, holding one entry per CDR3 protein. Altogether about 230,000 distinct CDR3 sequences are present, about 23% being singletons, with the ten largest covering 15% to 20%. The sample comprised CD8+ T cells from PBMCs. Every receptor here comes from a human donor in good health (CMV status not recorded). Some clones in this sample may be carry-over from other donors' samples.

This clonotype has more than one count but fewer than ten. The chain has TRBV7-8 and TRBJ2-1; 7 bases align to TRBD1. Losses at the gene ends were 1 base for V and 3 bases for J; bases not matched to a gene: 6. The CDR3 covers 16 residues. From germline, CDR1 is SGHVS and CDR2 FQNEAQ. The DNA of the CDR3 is TGTGCCAGCAGCTTAGTTCAGGGGGAGATCTACAATGAGCAGTTCTTC. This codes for CASSLVQGEIYNEQFF. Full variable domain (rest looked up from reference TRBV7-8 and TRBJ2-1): GAGVSQSPRYKVAKRGQDVALRCDPISGHVSLFWYQQALGQGPEFLTYFQNEAQLDKSGLPSDRFFAERPEGSVSTLKIQRTQQEDSAVYLCASSLVQGEIYNEQFFGPGTRLTVL.

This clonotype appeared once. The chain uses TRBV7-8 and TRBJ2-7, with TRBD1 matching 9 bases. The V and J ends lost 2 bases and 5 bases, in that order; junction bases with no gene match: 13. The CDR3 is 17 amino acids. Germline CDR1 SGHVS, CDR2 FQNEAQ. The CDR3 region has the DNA TGTGCCAGCAGCTTACGGACAGCCGGGACAGGGTGGGACGAGCAGTACTTC. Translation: CASSLRTAGTGWDEQYF.

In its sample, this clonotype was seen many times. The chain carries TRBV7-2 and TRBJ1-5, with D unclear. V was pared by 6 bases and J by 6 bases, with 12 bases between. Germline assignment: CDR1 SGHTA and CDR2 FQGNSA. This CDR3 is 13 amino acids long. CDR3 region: CASRRAGGQPQHF. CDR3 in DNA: TGTGCCAGCAGACGCGCCGGCGGTCAGCCCCAGCATTTT.

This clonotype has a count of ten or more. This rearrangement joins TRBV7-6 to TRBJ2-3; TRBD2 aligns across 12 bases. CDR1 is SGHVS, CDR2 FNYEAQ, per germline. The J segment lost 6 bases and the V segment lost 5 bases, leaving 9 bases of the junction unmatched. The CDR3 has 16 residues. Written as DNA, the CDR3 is TGTGCCAGCAGCCTACTGACTAGCGGGGGACAGGATACGCAGTATTTT. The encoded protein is CASSLLTSGGQDTQYF.

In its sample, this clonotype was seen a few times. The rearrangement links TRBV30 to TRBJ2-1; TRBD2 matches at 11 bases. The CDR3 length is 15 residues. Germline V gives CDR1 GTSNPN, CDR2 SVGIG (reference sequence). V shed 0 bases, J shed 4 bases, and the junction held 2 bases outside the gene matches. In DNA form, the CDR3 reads TGTGCCTGGAGTGTCGGGACTAGCGGTTACAATGAGCAGTTCTTC. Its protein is CAWSVGTSGYNEQFF.

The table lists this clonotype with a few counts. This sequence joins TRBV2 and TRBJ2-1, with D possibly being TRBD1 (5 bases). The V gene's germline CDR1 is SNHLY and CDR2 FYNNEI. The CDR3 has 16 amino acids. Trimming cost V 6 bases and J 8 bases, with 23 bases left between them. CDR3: CASRGPPLDSVYEQFF. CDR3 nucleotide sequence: TGTGCCAGCAGGGGCCCCCCTCTCGACAGTGTTTATGAGCAGTTCTTC.

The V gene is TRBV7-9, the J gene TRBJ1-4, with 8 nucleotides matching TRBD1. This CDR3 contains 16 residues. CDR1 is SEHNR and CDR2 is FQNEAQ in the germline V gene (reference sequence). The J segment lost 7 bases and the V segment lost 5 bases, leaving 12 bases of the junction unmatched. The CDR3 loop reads CASSVDRGRFREKLFF. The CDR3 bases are TGTGCCAGCAGCGTCGACAGGGGCAGGTTTCGTGAAAAACTGTTTTTT.

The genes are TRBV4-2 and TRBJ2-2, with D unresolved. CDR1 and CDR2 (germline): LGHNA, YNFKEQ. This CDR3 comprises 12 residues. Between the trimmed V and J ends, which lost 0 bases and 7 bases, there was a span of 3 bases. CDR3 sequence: CASSQEVGELFF. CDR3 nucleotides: TGTGCCAGCAGCCAAGAAGTCGGGGAGCTGTTTTTT.

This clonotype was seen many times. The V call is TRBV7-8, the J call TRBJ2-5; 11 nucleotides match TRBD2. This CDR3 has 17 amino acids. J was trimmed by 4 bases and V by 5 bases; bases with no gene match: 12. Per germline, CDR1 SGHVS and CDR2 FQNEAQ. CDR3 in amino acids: CASSARLAGRILETQYF. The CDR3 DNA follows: TGTGCCAGCAGCGCTAGACTAGCGGGGCGAATTTTAGAGACCCAGTACTTC.

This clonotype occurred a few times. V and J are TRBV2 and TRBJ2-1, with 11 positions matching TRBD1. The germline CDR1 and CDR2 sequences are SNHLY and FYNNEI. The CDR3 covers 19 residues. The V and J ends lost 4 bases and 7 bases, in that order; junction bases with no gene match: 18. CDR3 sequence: CASSGFGDSTDRGLNEQFF. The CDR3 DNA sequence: TGTGCCAGCAGTGGATTCGGTGATTCGACGGACAGGGGGCTTAATGAGCAGTTCTTC. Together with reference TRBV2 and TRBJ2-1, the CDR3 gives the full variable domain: EPEVTQTPSHQVTQMGQEVILRCVPISNHLYFYWYRQILGQKVEFLVSFYNNEISEKSEIFDDQFSVERPDGSNFTLKIRSTKLEDSAMYFCASSGFGDSTDRGLNEQFFGPGTRLTVL.

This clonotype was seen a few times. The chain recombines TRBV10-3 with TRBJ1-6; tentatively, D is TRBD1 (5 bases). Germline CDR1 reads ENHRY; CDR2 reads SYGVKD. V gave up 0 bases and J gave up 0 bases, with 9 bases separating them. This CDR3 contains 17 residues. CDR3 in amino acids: CAISESGPSSYNSPLHF. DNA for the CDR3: TGTGCCATCAGTGAGTCGGGACCGAGCTCCTATAATTCACCCCTCCACTTT.

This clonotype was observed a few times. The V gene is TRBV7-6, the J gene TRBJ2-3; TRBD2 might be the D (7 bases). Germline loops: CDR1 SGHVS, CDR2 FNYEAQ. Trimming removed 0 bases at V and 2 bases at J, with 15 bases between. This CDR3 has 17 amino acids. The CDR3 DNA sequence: TGTGCCAGCAGCTTAGCGTCGGGGGGCGCCCTCACAGATACGCAGTATTTT. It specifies CASSLASGGALTDTQYF.

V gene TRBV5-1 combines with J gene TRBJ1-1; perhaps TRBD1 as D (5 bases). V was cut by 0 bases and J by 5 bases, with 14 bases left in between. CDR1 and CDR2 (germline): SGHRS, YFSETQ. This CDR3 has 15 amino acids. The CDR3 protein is CASSLVMGLGTEAFF. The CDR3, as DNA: TGCGCCAGCAGCTTGGTCATGGGGCTGGGTACTGAAGCTTTCTTT.

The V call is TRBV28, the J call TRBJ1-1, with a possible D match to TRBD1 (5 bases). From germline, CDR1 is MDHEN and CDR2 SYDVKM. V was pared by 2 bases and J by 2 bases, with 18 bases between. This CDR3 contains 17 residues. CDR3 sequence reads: CASSLIAGTGLNTEAFF. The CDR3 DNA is TGTGCCAGCAGTTTAATCGCCGGGACCGGGCTAAACACTGAAGCTTTCTTT. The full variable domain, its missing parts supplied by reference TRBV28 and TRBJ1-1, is DVKVTQSSRYLVKRTGEKVFLECVQDMDHENMFWYRQDPGLGLRLIYFSYDVKMKEKGDIPEGYSVSREKKERFSLILESASTNQTSMYLCASSLIAGTGLNTEAFFGQGTRLTVV.

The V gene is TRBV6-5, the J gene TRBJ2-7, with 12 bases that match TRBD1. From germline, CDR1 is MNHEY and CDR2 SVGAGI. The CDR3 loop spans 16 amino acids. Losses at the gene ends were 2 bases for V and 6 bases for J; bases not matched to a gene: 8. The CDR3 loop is CASSYAPGQGAPEQYF. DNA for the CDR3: TGTGCCAGCAGTTACGCACCGGGACAGGGGGCGCCCGAGCAGTACTTC.

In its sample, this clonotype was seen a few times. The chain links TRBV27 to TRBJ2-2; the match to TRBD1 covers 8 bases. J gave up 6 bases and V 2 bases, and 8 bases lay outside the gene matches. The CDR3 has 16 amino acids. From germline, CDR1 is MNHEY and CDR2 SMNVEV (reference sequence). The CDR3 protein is CASSLLDRGKAGELFF. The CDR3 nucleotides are TGTGCCAGCAGTTTACTTGACAGGGGAAAGGCCGGGGAGCTGTTTTTT.

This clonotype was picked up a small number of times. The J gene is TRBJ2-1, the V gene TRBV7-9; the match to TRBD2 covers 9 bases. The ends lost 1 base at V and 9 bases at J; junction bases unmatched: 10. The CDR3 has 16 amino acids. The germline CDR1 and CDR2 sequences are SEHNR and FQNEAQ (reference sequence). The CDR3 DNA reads TGTGCCAGCAGCTTAGTAGGCCTAGCGGGATCTGGTGAGCAGTTCTTC. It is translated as CASSLVGLAGSGEQFF.

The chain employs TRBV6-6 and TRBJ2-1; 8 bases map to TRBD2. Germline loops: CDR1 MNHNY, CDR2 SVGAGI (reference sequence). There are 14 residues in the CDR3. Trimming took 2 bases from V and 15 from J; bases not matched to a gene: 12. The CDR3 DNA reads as TGTGCCAGCAGTTACGCGGGGGGTCATACGGGGTTGTTCTTC. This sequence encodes CASSYAGGHTGLFF.

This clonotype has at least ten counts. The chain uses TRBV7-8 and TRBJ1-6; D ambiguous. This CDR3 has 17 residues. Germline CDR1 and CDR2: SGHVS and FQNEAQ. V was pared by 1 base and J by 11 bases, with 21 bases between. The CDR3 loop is CASSLDHRVAPVPPLHF. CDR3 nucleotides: TGTGCCAGCAGCTTAGATCATCGTGTTGCCCCCGTACCACCCCTCCACTTT.